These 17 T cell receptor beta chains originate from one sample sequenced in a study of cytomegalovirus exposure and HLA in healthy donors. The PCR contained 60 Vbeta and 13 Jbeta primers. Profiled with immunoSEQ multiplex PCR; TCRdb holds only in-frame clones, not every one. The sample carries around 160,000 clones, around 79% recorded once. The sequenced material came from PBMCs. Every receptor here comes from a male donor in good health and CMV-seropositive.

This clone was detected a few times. The CDR3, as DNA: TGTGCCAGCTCGACAGGGGCCTACTATGGCTACACCTTC. Its translation is CASSTGAYYGYTF. The chain is built from TRBV6-1 and TRBJ1-2, with 8 nucleotides matching TRBD1. This CDR3 has 13 amino acids. After removal of 8 bases from V and 3 bases from J, the junction contained 5 bases not matched to a gene. Germline loops: CDR1 MNHNS, CDR2 SASEGT.

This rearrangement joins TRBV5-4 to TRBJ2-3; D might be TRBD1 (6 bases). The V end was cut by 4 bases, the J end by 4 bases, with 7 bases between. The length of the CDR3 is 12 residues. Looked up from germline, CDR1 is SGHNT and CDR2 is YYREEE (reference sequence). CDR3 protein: CASSEGADTQYF. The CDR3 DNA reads TGTGCCAGCAGCGAGGGGGCAGATACGCAGTATTTT.

CDR3: CASSDGQVRGGQFF. CDR3 DNA: TGTGCCAGCAGTGATGGACAGGTCCGAGGTGGGCAGTTCTTC. The rearrangement links TRBV25-1 to TRBJ2-1, with 7 bases matching TRBD1. The CDR3 runs to 14 residues. Germline CDR1 MGHDK, CDR2 SYGVNS. Germline trimming cut 3 bases from V and 12 bases from J; bases unmatched to any gene: 11. The full variable domain, with the rest looked up from reference TRBV25-1 and TRBJ2-1, is EADIYQTPRYLVIGTGKKITLECSQTMGHDKMYWYQQDPGMELHLIHYSYGVNSTEKGDLSSESTVSRIRTEHFPLTLESARPSHTSQYLCASSDGQVRGGQFFGPGTRLTVL.

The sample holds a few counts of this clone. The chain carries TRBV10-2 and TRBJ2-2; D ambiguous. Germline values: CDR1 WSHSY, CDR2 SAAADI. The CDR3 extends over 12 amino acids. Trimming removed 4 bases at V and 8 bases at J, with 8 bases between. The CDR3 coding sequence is TGCGCCAGCAGTGTGCTCGCGGGGGAGCTGTTTTTT. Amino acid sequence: CASSVLAGELFF.

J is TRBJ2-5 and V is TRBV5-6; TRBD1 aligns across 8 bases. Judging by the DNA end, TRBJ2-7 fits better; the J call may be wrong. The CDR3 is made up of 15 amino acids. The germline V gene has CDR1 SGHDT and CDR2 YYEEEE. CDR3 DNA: TGTGCCAGCAGCCCAACGGGGACAGGATCCTACGAGCAGTACTTC. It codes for CASSPTGTGSYEQYF.

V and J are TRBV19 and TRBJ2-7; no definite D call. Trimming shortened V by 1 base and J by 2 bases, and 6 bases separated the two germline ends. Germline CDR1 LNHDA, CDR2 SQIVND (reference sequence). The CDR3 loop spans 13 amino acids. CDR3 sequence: CASSIAETYEQYF. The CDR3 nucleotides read TGTGCCAGTAGTATAGCCGAGACCTACGAGCAGTACTTC.

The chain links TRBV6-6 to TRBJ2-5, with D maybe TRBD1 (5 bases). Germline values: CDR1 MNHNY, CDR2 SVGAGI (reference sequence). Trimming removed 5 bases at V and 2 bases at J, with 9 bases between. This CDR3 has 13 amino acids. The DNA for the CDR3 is TGTGCCAGCAGTCCTCGACAGCAAGAGACCCAGTACTTC. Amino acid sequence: CASSPRQQETQYF.

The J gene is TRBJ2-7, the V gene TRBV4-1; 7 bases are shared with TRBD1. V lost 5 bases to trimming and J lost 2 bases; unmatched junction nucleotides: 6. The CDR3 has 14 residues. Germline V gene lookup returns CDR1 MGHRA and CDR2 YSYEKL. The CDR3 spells CASSTQTGPYEQYF. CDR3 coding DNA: TGCGCCAGCAGCACCCAGACAGGGCCCTACGAGCAGTACTTC.

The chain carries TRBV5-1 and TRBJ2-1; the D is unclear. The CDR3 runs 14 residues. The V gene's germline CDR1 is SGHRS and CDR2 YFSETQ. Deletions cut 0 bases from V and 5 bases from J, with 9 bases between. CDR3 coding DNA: TGCGCCAGCAGCTTGGGGCAGATGAACAATGAGCAGTTCTTC. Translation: CASSLGQMNNEQFF.

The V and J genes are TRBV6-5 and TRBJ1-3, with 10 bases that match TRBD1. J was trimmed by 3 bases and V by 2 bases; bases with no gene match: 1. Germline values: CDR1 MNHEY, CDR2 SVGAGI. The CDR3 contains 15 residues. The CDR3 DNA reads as TGTGCCAGCAGTTACGGGACAGGGGTTGGAAACACCATATATTTT. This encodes CASSYGTGVGNTIYF.

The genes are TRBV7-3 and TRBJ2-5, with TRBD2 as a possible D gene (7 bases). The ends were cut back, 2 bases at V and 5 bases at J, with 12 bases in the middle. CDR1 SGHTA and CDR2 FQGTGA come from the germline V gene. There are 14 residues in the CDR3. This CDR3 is CASSLGGGRETQYF. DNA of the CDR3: TGTGCCAGCAGCTTAGGGGGGGGCCGCGAGACCCAGTACTTC.

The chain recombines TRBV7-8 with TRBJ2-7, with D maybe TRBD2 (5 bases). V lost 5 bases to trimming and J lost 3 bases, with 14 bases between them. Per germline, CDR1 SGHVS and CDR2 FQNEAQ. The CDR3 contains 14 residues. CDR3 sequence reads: CASSLPDGNYEQYF. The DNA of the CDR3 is TGTGCCAGCAGCCTTCCTGACGGGAACTACGAGCAGTACTTC.

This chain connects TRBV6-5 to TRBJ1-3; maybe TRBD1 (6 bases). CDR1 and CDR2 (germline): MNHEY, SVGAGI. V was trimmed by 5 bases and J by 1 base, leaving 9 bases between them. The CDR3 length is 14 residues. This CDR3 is CASSATGSGNTIYF. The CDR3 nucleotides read TGTGCCAGCAGTGCCACAGGGTCTGGAAACACCATATATTTT.

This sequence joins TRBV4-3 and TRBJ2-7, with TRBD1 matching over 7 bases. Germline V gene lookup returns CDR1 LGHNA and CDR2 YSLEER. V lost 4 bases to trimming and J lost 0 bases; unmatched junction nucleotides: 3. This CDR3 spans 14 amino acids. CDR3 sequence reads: CASSLGQYSYEQYF. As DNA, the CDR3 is TGCGCCAGCAGCCTGGGACAGTACTCCTACGAGCAGTACTTC.

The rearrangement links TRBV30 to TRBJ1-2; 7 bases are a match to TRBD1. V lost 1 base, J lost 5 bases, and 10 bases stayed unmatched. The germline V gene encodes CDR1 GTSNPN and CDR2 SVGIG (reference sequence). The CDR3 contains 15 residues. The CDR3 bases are TGTGCCTGGAGTGCCCGGGGACAGTTGCGGTATGGCTACACCTTC. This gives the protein CAWSARGQLRYGYTF.

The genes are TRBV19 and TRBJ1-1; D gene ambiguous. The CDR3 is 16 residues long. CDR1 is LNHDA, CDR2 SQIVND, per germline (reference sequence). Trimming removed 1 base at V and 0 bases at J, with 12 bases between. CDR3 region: CASSIGVESLNTEAFF. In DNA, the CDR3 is TGTGCCAGTAGTATAGGAGTCGAGTCCTTGAACACTGAAGCTTTCTTT.

CDR3 bases: TGTGCCAGCAGTCCTCGGGGGTTTATTCTAAGGCAGGGGGGTGGCTACACCTTC. Translated: CASSPRGFILRQGGGYTF. V usage is TRBV27 and J usage is TRBJ1-2; 7 positions agree with TRBD1. This CDR3 comprises 18 residues. The trim removed 5 bases at V and 7 bases at J, leaving 22 bases unmatched. Per germline, CDR1 MNHEY and CDR2 SMNVEV (reference sequence).